A selection of T cell receptor beta chains follows, all from one sample in a study of T cells in Graves' hyperthyroidism and ophthalmopathy. TCRdb analysed the multiplex PCR reads with MiXCR anew, one entry per CDR3 protein. The sample yields 400,000 to 550,000 distinct CDR3 sequences, approximately 15% seen once. The sample comprised blood. The origin of the receptors is a woman under 30 with Graves' hyperthyroidism. Each CDR3 is given with its conserved first and last residue. The D gene is left open where the match is weak. Not every row has a clone size; where given, it reads once, few, many or a size class.

CDR3aa	CDR3nt	j_gene	d_gene	abundance	v_gene
CASSIDLDRRRETQYF	TGTGCCAGTAGTATAGACCTTGACCGTCGGAGAGAGACCCAGTACTTC	TRBJ2-5	.	.	TRBV19
CASSLGMGDNEQFF	TGTGCCAGCAGCTTAGGGATGGGGGACAATGAGCAGTTCTTC	TRBJ2-1	.	many	TRBV11-2
CASSKQGAHGYTF	TGTGCCAGCAGCAAACAGGGGGCCCATGGCTACACCTTC	TRBJ1-2	TRBD1	many	TRBV3-1
CASSPRAEVNTEAFF	TGCGCCAGCAGCCCTAGGGCAGAGGTGAACACTGAAGCTTTCTTT	TRBJ1-1	.	.	TRBV5-1
CASSSGGSKADTQYF	TGTGCCAGCAGTTCTGGCGGCTCCAAGGCAGATACGCAGTATTTT	TRBJ2-3	.	many	TRBV27
CASSQVQRGASYEQYF	TGTGCCAGCAGTCAGGTCCAGCGGGGGGCTTCCTACGAGCAGTACTTC	TRBJ2-7	TRBD2	few	TRBV13
CSADETRNTEAFF	TGCAGCGCCGACGAAACAAGAAACACTGAAGCTTTCTTT	TRBJ1-1	.	.	TRBV29-1
CAIRTSGGSSYNEQFF	TGTGCCATCAGGACTAGCGGGGGCAGCTCCTACAATGAGCAGTTCTTC	TRBJ2-1	TRBD2	many	TRBV10-3
CASGRGEKLFF	TGTGCCAGCGGACGCGGCGAAAAACTGTTTTTT	TRBJ1-4	.	many	TRBV12-3/TRBV12-4
CASSSRQGRVYEQYF	TGTGCCAGCAGTTCCCGACAGGGAAGGGTCTACGAGCAGTACTTC	TRBJ2-7	TRBD1	few	TRBV27